This T cell receptor beta chain was observed in a study of shared clonotypes between healthy human individuals. Some 32,000 T cell genomes, or roughly 200 ng DNA, went into the sorted-subset replicate PCRs. Assay: immunoSEQ multiplex PCR; the TCRdb copy retains only in-frame clones and omits some. The sample has under 1 million clones; just over 95% are singletons. In regard to this clone: Its antigen is not known.

Study outcomes and limitations: Relative to memory subsets, naive subsets generally showed larger estimated richness. Clonotype sharing among donors was thought likely to change with sequencing depth. Clonotypes not shared had lower generation probabilities than those common to all four donors.

Looked up from germline, CDR1 is SGDLS and CDR2 is YYNGEE. The V end was cut by 1 base, the J end by 8 bases, with 7 bases between. This CDR3 has 12 residues. CD45RO-negative CD8 cells positively selected for CCR7 made up the naive population, which excluded terminally differentiated effector memory CD45RA+ cells. This receptor was identified in a man aged 25-45 years in good health. Sequencing was done on a sample of naive CD8+ T cells sorted from blood. The chain couples TRBV9 to TRBJ2-1, with a tentative D call TRBD2 (5 bases). The CDR3 nucleotides are TGTGCCAGCAGCGTACGGGAATATGAGCAGTTCTTC. Translation gives CASSVREYEQFF.